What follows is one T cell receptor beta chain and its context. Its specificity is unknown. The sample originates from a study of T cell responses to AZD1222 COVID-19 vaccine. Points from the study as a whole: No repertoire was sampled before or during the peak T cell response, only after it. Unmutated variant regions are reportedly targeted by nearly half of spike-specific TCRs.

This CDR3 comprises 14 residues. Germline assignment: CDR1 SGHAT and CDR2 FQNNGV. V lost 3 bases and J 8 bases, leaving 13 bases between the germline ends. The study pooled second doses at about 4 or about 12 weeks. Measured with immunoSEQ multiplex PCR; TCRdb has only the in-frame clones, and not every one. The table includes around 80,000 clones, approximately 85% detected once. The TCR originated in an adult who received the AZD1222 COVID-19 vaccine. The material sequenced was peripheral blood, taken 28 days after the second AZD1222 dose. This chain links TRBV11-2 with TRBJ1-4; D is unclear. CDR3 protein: CASSLGTGGEKLFF. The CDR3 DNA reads TGTGCCAGCAGCTTGGGCACTGGCGGAGAAAAACTGTTTTTT.